Below, 28 T cell receptor beta chains from the same sample are listed, as sequenced in a study of radiotherapy plus CTLA-4 blockade in lung cancer. Method: immunoSEQ multiplex PCR; TCRdb's copy keeps in-frame clones and lacks some. This table has 90,000 or so clones, about four fifths appearing once. The sequencing here drew on peripheral blood, taken from a patient treated with radiotherapy plus ipilimumab. The receptors stem from a human donor with non-small cell lung cancer who had stable disease on radiotherapy plus ipilimumab.

The CDR3 loop is CASSLMGQGLEETQYF. The CDR3, as DNA: TGCGCCAGCAGCTTGATGGGGCAGGGTTTAGAAGAGACCCAGTACTTC. V and J are TRBV5-1 and TRBJ2-5; D is possibly TRBD1 (5 bases). CDR1 and CDR2 (germline): SGHRS, YFSETQ. Between the trimmed V and J ends, which lost 1 base and 3 bases, there was a span of 16 bases. The CDR3 has 16 amino acids.

The rearrangement links TRBV6-4 to TRBJ2-2, with D possibly TRBD1 on 5 matching bases. CDR1 and CDR2 from the germline V gene are MRHNA and SNTAGT. The ends were cut back, 3 bases at V and 4 bases at J, with 6 bases in the middle. The CDR3 length is 13 residues. Here the CDR3 DNA reads TGTGCCAGCAGTGAACAGGTCACCGGGGAGCTGTTTTTT. This encodes CASSEQVTGELFF.

The V and J genes are TRBV9 and TRBJ2-3, with 10 bases fitting TRBD2. V was clipped by 0 bases and J by 5 bases; unmatched bases: 6. This CDR3 has 16 amino acids. Germline CDR1 SGDLS, CDR2 YYNGEE. CDR3 in DNA: TGTGCCAGCAGCGTAGTAGGAGCGGGAGGGAGAGATACGCAGTATTTT. Its translation: CASSVVGAGGRDTQYF.

This clone was recorded once. This chain links TRBV5-6 with TRBJ2-3; D not resolved. This CDR3 is 14 amino acids long. In germline, CDR1 is SGHDT, CDR2 YYEEEE. Trimming stripped 0 bases from V and 4 bases from J, with 9 bases between. The CDR3 spells CASSLDYRPDTQYF. DNA for the CDR3: TGTGCCAGCAGCTTGGACTATAGACCAGATACGCAGTATTTT.

The count of this clone is one. The chain recombines TRBV2 with TRBJ1-5; the D gene is possibly TRBD1 (6 bases). The germline V gene encodes CDR1 SNHLY and CDR2 FYNNEI. V was shortened by 2 bases and J by 7 bases, with 12 bases between the two germline ends. CDR3 length: 14 amino acids. CDR3 sequence: CASSEWGAQQPQHF. DNA for the CDR3: TGTGCCAGCAGTGAATGGGGGGCACAACAGCCCCAGCATTTT. The full variable domain, completed using reference TRBV2 and TRBJ1-5, is EPEVTQTPSHQVTQMGQEVILRCVPISNHLYFYWYRQILGQKVEFLVSFYNNEISEKSEIFDDQFSVERPDGSNFTLKIRSTKLEDSAMYFCASSEWGAQQPQHFGDGTRLSIL.

V and J are TRBV13 and TRBJ2-7; D remains unclear. The CDR3 is 15 amino acids. Per germline, CDR1 PRHDT and CDR2 FYEKMQ (reference sequence). V was pared by 4 bases and J by 2 bases, with 15 bases between. DNA of the CDR3: TGTGCCAGCAGCTCCCTAGTAAATCCCCCCTACGAGCAGTACTTC. Its translation: CASSSLVNPPYEQYF.

This clone was seen once. The rearrangement joins TRBV19 to TRBJ1-2; 8 nucleotides agree with TRBD1. V lost 6 bases and J lost 4; bases outside the gene matches: 7. This CDR3 comprises 14 residues. In germline, CDR1 is LNHDA, CDR2 SQIVND (reference sequence). CDR3 in DNA: TGTGCCAGTAGCCCGGGACAGGACCTCTATGGCTACACCTTC. This sequence encodes CASSPGQDLYGYTF.

The chain employs TRBV2 and TRBJ1-3, with 7 bases lining up with TRBD1. The CDR3 loop spans 16 amino acids. Trimming cost V 6 bases and J 0 bases; bases outside gene matches: 8. The germline V gene encodes CDR1 SNHLY and CDR2 FYNNEI. As DNA, the CDR3 is TGTGCCAGCAGGAAGACAGGGAACCTCTCTGGAAACACCATATATTTT. This sequence encodes CASRKTGNLSGNTIYF.

There are a few counts of this clone. The CDR3: CASRINNRGTQPQHF. The CDR3 DNA reads TGTGCCAGCAGGATCAATAACAGGGGAACGCAGCCCCAGCATTTT. The chain is built from TRBV28 and TRBJ1-5, with 7 positions matching TRBD1. The CDR3 has 15 residues. From germline, CDR1 is MDHEN and CDR2 SYDVKM. The J segment lost 7 bases and the V segment lost 6 bases, leaving 12 bases of the junction unmatched.

The chain employs TRBV5-1 and TRBJ1-4; 10 bases map to TRBD1. Looked up from germline, CDR1 is SGHRS and CDR2 is YFSETQ. The CDR3 is made up of 16 amino acids. The V and J ends lost 1 base and 6 bases, in that order; junction bases with no gene match: 6. CDR3 loop: CASSLILGTGDEKLFF. The DNA for the CDR3 is TGCGCCAGCAGCTTGATTCTGGGGACAGGGGATGAAAAACTGTTTTTT.

This clone came up a few times. The genes are TRBV5-8 and TRBJ1-6; TRBD1 agrees at 7 bases. The length of the CDR3 is 13 residues. The germline gives CDR1 SGHTS, CDR2 YDEGEE. V was pared by 0 bases and J by 10 bases, with 1 base of the junction left unmatched. CDR3 sequence reads: CASSLDRGSPLHF. The CDR3 region has the DNA TGTGCCAGCAGCTTGGACAGGGGCTCACCCCTCCACTTT. Full variable domain (missing parts from reference TRBV5-8 and TRBJ1-6): EAGVTQSPTHLIKTRGQQATLRCSPISGHTSVYWYQQALGLGLQFLLWYDEGEERNRGNFPPRFSGRQFPNYSSELNVNALELEDSALYLCASSLDRGSPLHFGNGTRLTVT.

The J gene is TRBJ2-7, the V gene TRBV6-4; D ambiguous. The V and J ends lost 4 bases and 0 bases respectively, with 4 bases between them. CDR1 MRHNA and CDR2 SNTAGT come from the germline V gene. This CDR3 has 12 residues. The CDR3 bases are TGTGCCAGCAGTGGACTCTCCTACGAGCAGTACTTC. It codes for CASSGLSYEQYF.

This clone appeared a single time. The chain combines TRBV28 with TRBJ2-5, with 9 bases matching TRBD2. Trimming took 5 bases from V and 1 from J; bases not matched to a gene: 8. The CDR3 has 16 amino acids. From germline, CDR1 is MDHEN and CDR2 SYDVKM. The CDR3 spells CASSRISGGFQETQYF. CDR3 nucleotide sequence: TGTGCCAGCAGTCGCATTAGCGGGGGTTTCCAAGAGACCCAGTACTTC. Full variable domain (outside the CDR3, taken from reference TRBV28 and TRBJ2-5): DVKVTQSSRYLVKRTGEKVFLECVQDMDHENMFWYRQDPGLGLRLIYFSYDVKMKEKGDIPEGYSVSREKKERFSLILESASTNQTSMYLCASSRISGGFQETQYFGPGTRLLVL.

CDR3 protein: CASSRTGNIDYGYTF. DNA of the CDR3: TGTGCCAGTAGTCGGACGGGCAATATTGACTATGGCTACACCTTC. This chain connects TRBV19 to TRBJ1-2, with unresolved D. The V end was cut by 5 bases, the J end by 3 bases, with 16 bases between. This CDR3 spans 15 amino acids. The germline V gene encodes CDR1 LNHDA and CDR2 SQIVND (reference sequence).

The J gene is TRBJ2-7, the V gene TRBV28; 8 bases are a match to TRBD1. The CDR3 length is 14 residues. Germline V CDR1 and CDR2: MDHEN, SYDVKM. With V trimmed by 5 bases and J by 4 bases, 7 bases remained unmatched. The chain's CDR3 is CASSLDRVRYEQYF. DNA of the CDR3: TGTGCCAGCAGTCTGGACAGGGTAAGATACGAGCAGTACTTC.

The chain employs TRBV6-1 and TRBJ2-4; the match to TRBD1 covers 7 bases. The V gene end was trimmed by 6 bases and the J gene end by 5 bases; junction bases not matched to a gene: 7. The CDR3 length is 14 residues. Per the germline V gene, CDR1 is MNHNS and CDR2 is SASEGT. For the CDR3, the DNA is TGTGCCAGCAGAGTACTCGGACAGGAAAACATTCAGTACTTC. It yields the protein CASRVLGQENIQYF.

The chain links TRBV6-4 to TRBJ2-7; 10 bases agree with TRBD2. V lost 6 bases and J lost 3; bases outside the gene matches: 14. Germline V CDR1 and CDR2: MRHNA, SNTAGT. The CDR3 covers 17 residues. The CDR3 DNA sequence: TGTGCCAGCAGAAGTATCCTAGCGGGAGTTCCGTTCTACGAGCAGTACTTC. Its translation: CASRSILAGVPFYEQYF.

The chain links TRBV11-2 to TRBJ1-1; D gene unclear. Trimming cost V 5 bases and J 3 bases, with 10 bases left between them. The CDR3 is 13 amino acids. Germline CDR1 reads SGHAT; CDR2 reads FQNNGV. The DNA of the CDR3 is TGTGCCAGCAGCCCTCATGCGGACACTGAAGCTTTCTTT. This gives the protein CASSPHADTEAFF.

The chain carries TRBV5-1 and TRBJ2-1; TRBD2 aligns across 7 bases. Unmatched junction bases numbered 12, after V lost 3 bases and J lost 3 bases. The germline V gene has CDR1 SGHRS and CDR2 YFSETQ. The CDR3 is made up of 17 amino acids. The CDR3 spells CASSSAEGGGRYNEQFF. DNA of the CDR3: TGCGCCAGCAGCTCGGCGGAGGGCGGGGGTCGCTACAATGAGCAGTTCTTC. Complete variable domain (other parts from reference TRBV5-1 and TRBJ2-1): KAGVTQTPRYLIKTRGQQVTLSCSPISGHRSVSWYQQTPGQGLQFLFEYFSETQRNKGNFPGRFSGRQFSNSRSEMNVSTLELGDSALYLCASSSAEGGGRYNEQFFGPGTRLTVL.

The chain has TRBV5-1 and TRBJ1-6; TRBD1 is a possible D gene (6 bases). With 1 base removed from V and 8 bases from J, the gap between germline ends came to 7 bases. The CDR3 length is 13 residues. Germline CDR1 SGHRS, CDR2 YFSETQ. Here the CDR3 DNA reads TGCGCCAGCAGCTTGAACAGGGATTCACCCCTCCACTTT. Translated: CASSLNRDSPLHF.

This sequence joins TRBV5-8 and TRBJ2-3, with TRBD2 matching 10 bases. J lost 3 bases, V lost 4 bases, and 2 bases had no gene match. CDR3 length equals 14 residues. The germline V gene encodes CDR1 SGHTS and CDR2 YDEGEE. The CDR3 sequence: CASSVSGRTDTQYF. The CDR3 DNA reads as TGTGCCAGCAGCGTTAGCGGGAGGACAGATACGCAGTATTTT.

The V and J genes are TRBV7-8 and TRBJ1-6; TRBD1 aligns across 9 bases. CDR3 length: 17 amino acids. V lost 5 bases, J lost 7 bases, and 12 bases stayed unmatched. Germline assignment: CDR1 SGHVS and CDR2 FQNEAQ. CDR3: CASSTAPGQGQNSPLHF. In DNA, the CDR3 is TGTGCCAGCAGCACCGCTCCGGGACAGGGACAGAATTCACCCCTCCACTTT.

The chain combines TRBV6-6 with TRBJ2-5; D ambiguous. This CDR3 has 11 residues. Trimming stripped 5 bases from V and 3 bases from J, with 4 bases between. Germline loops: CDR1 MNHNY, CDR2 SVGAGI (reference sequence). CDR3: CASSPKETQYF. CDR3 coding DNA: TGTGCCAGCAGTCCAAAAGAGACCCAGTACTTC.

The chain joins TRBV13 to TRBJ1-1; no clear D. Germline values: CDR1 PRHDT, CDR2 FYEKMQ (reference sequence). Trimming left V 3 bases short and J 5 bases short, with 10 bases between. The CDR3 sequence is 13 residues long. This chain's CDR3 is CASSFRGGTEAFF. The DNA of the CDR3 is TGTGCCAGCAGCTTTCGGGGAGGAACTGAAGCTTTCTTT.

V is TRBV5-4 and J is TRBJ2-1, with 9 bases identical to TRBD2. The CDR3 has 15 amino acids. Unmatched junction bases numbered 7, after V lost 4 bases and J lost 5 bases. CDR1 is SGHNT and CDR2 is YYREEE in the germline V gene (reference sequence). The CDR3: CASSRLAGSHNEQFF. CDR3 DNA sequence: TGTGCCAGCAGCCGTCTAGCGGGATCCCACAATGAGCAGTTCTTC.

The rearrangement uses TRBV6-1 and TRBJ2-5, with 11 positions matching TRBD1. The CDR3 consists of 15 residues. Germline values: CDR1 MNHNS, CDR2 SASEGT. Losses at the gene ends were 4 bases for V and 4 bases for J; bases not matched to a gene: 5. In DNA, the CDR3 is TGTGCCAGCAGTGGACAGGACAGGGGGCTAGAGACCCAGTACTTC. Its translation is CASSGQDRGLETQYF.

The chain joins TRBV19 to TRBJ2-3, with 9 bases lining up with TRBD1. The CDR3 runs 15 residues. J lost 4 bases, V lost 6 bases, and 8 bases had no gene match. Germline CDR1 reads LNHDA; CDR2 reads SQIVND (reference sequence). This CDR3 is CASSRQGVLADTQYF. For the CDR3, the DNA is TGTGCCAGTAGCAGACAGGGGGTTCTCGCAGATACGCAGTATTTT.

V gene TRBV6-1 combines with J gene TRBJ1-5, with 7 bases that match TRBD1. V trimming: 7 bases; J trimming: 0 bases; junction bases outside the gene matches: 6. The germline CDR1 and CDR2 sequences are MNHNS and SASEGT. CDR3 length: 15 amino acids. This CDR3 is CASNAQGYSNQPQHF. In DNA form, the CDR3 reads TGTGCCAGCAATGCACAGGGGTATAGCAATCAGCCCCAGCATTTT.